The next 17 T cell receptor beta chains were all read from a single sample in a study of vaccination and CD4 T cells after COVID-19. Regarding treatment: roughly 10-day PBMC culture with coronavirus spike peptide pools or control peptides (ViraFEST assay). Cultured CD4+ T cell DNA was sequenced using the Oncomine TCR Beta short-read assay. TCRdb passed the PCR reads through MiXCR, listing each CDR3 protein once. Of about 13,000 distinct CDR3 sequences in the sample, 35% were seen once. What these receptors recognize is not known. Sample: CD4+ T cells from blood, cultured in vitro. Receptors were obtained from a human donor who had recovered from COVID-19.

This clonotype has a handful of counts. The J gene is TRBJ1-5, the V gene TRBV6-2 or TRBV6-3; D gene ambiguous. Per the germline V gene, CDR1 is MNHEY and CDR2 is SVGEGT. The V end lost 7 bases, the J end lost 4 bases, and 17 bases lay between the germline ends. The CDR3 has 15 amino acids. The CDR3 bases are TGTGCCAGCACTGGTAACCTAGGTTTTAATCAGCCCCAGCATTTT. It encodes CASTGNLGFNQPQHF.

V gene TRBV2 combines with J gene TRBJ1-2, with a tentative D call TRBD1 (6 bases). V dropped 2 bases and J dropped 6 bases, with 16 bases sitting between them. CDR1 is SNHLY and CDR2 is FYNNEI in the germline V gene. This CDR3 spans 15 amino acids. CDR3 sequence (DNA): TGTGCCAGCAGTGAACCAGGGGAACTTATACATGGCTACACCTTC. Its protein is CASSEPGELIHGYTF.

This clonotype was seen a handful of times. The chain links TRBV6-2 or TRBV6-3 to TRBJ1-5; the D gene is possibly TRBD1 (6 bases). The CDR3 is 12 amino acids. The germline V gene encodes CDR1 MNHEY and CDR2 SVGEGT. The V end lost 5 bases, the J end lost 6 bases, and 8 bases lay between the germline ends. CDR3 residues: CASSRRGQPQHF. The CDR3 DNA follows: TGTGCCAGCAGTCGCAGGGGTCAGCCCCAGCATTTT.

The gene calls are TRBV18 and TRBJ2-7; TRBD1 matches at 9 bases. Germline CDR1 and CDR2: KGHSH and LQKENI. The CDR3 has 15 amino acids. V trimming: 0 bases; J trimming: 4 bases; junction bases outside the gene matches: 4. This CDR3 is CASSPPGQGDYEQYF. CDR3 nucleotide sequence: TGTGCCAGCTCACCACCGGGACAGGGTGATTACGAGCAGTACTTC.

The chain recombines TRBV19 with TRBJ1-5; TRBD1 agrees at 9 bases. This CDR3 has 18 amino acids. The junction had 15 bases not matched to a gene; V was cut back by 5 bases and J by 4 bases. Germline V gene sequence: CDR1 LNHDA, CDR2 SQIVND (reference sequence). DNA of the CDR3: TGTGCCAGTAGTCATGTCCCGGGACAGGGAGAGGGAAATCAGCCCCAGCATTTT. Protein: CASSHVPGQGEGNQPQHF. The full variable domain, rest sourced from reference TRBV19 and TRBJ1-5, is DGGITQSPKYLFRKEGQNVTLSCEQNLNHDAMYWYRQDPGQGLRLIYYSQIVNDFQKGDIAEGYSVSREKKESFPLTVTSAQKNPTAFYLCASSHVPGQGEGNQPQHFGDGTRLSIL.

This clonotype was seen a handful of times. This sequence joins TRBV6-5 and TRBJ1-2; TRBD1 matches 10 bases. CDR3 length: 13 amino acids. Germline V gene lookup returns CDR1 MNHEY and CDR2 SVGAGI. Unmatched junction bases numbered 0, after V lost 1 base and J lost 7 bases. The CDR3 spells CASSYWDRGGYTF. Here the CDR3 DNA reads TGTGCCAGCAGTTACTGGGACAGGGGTGGCTACACCTTC.

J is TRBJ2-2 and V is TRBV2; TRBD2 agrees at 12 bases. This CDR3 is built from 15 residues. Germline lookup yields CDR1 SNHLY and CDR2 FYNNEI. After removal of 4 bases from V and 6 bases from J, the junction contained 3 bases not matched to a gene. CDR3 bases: TGTGCCAGCAGTGTCCCTAGCGGGAGGGCCGGGGAGCTGTTTTTT. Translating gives CASSVPSGRAGELFF.

In DNA form, the CDR3 reads TGTGCCAGCAGTTTATTCATGAGGGAGGGCACTGAAGCTTTCTTT. Its translation: CASSLFMREGTEAFF. The V gene is TRBV28, the J gene TRBJ1-1; D gene ambiguous. With 1 base removed from V and 4 bases from J, the gap between germline ends came to 13 bases. Looked up from germline, CDR1 is MDHEN and CDR2 is SYDVKM. CDR3 length equals 15 residues. Looking up the rest from reference TRBV28 and TRBJ1-1 gives the full variable domain: DVKVTQSSRYLVKRTGEKVFLECVQDMDHENMFWYRQDPGLGLRLIYFSYDVKMKEKGDIPEGYSVSREKKERFSLILESASTNQTSMYLCASSLFMREGTEAFFGQGTRLTVV.

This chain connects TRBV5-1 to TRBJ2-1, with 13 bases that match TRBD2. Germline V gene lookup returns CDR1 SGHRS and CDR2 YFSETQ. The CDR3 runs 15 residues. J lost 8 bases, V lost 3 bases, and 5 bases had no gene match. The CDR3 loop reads CASSWTSGSIDEQFF. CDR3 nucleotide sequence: TGCGCCAGCAGCTGGACTAGCGGGAGTATCGATGAGCAGTTCTTC. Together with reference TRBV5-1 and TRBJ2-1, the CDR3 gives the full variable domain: KAGVTQTPRYLIKTRGQQVTLSCSPISGHRSVSWYQQTPGQGLQFLFEYFSETQRNKGNFPGRFSGRQFSNSRSEMNVSTLELGDSALYLCASSWTSGSIDEQFFGPGTRLTVL.

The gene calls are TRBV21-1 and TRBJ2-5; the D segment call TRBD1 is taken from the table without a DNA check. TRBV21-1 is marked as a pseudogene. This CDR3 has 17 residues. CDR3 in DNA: TGTGCCAGCAGCGCCCGTATTGGGACGCCCGGTGGTAAGACCCAGTACTTC. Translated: CASSARIGTPGGKTQYF.

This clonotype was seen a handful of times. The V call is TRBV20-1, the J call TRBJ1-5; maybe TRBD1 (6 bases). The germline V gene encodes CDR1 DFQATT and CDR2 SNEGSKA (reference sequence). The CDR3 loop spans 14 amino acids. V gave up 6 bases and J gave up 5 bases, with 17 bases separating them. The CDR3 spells CSASGQLRDQPQHF. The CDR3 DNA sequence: TGCAGTGCCTCCGGACAGCTCCGAGATCAGCCCCAGCATTTT.

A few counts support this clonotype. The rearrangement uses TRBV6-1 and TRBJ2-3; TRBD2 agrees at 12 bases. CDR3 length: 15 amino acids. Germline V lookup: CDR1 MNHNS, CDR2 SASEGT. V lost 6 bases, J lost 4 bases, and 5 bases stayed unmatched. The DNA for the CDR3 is TGTGCCAGCAGAACTAGCGGGAGGATCCCAGATACGCAGTATTTT. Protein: CASRTSGRIPDTQYF.

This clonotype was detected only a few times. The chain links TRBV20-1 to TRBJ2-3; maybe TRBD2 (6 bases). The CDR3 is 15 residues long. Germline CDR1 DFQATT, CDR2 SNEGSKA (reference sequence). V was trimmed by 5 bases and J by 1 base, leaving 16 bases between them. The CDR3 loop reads CSASLRLEGTDTQYF. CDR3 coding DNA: TGCAGTGCTTCTCTGAGACTAGAGGGCACAGATACGCAGTATTTT.

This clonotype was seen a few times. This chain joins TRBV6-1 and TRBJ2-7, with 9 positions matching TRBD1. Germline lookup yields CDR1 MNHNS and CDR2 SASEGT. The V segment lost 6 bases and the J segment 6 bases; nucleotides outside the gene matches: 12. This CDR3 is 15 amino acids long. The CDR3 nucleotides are TGTGCCAGCAGGGCCTTACAGGGGGCGACGGGCGAGCAGTACTTC. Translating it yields CASRALQGATGEQYF.

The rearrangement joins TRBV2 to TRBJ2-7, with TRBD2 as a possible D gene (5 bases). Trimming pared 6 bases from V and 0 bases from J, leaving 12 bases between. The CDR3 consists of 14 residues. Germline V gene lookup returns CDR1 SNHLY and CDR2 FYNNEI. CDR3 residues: CASSEHTSSYEQYF. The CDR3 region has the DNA TGTGCCAGCAGCGAACACACTAGCTCCTACGAGCAGTACTTC. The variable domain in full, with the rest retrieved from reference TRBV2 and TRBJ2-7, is EPEVTQTPSHQVTQMGQEVILRCVPISNHLYFYWYRQILGQKVEFLVSFYNNEISEKSEIFDDQFSVERPDGSNFTLKIRSTKLEDSAMYFCASSEHTSSYEQYFGPGTRLTVT.

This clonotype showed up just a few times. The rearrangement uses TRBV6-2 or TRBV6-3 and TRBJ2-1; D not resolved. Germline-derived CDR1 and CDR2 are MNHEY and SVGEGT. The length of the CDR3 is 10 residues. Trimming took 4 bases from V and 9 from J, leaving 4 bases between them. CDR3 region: CASSSGEQFF. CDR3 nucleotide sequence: TGTGCCAGCAGTTCTGGTGAGCAGTTCTTC.

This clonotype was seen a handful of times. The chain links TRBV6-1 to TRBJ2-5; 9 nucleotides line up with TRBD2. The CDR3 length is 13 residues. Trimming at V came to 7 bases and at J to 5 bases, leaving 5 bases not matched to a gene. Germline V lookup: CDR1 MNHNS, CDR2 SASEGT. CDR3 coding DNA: TGTGCCAGCAAGCGGGAGGTGGGGGAGACCCAGTACTTC. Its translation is CASKREVGETQYF.